Following are 8 T cell receptor beta chains from one sample sequenced in a study of shared clonotypes between healthy human individuals. Sequencing used immunoSEQ multiplex PCR; TCRdb keeps in-frame clones, though not all of them. The sample holds about 2.4 million clones, over 85% seen once. Sequences were obtained from naive CD4+ T cells from PBMCs. As for subset: CD45RA+ positively selected. These receptors all come from a man aged 18 to 30 in good health. Some clones in this sample may be carry-over from other donors' samples.

This sequence joins TRBV14 and TRBJ2-2; 13 nucleotides agree with TRBD2. The CDR3 runs 18 residues. Germline trimming cut 4 bases from V and 3 bases from J; bases unmatched to any gene: 8. Germline V CDR1 and CDR2: SGHDN, FVKESK. CDR3 in DNA: TGTGCCAGCAGCCCCACTAGCGGGAGGGCCTCTTACACCGGGGAGCTGTTTTTT. It yields the protein CASSPTSGRASYTGELFF.

J is TRBJ1-1 and V is TRBV19; D call uncertain. The V end was cut by 4 bases, the J end by 6 bases, with 18 bases between. CDR1 and CDR2 from the germline V gene are LNHDA and SQIVND (reference sequence). This CDR3 region has 15 residues. The CDR3 nucleotides read TGTGCCAGTAGTAGATTCGGCAATACCTTTTCTGAAGCTTTCTTT. Translation: CASSRFGNTFSEAFF.

This chain uses TRBV30 with TRBJ2-1; D not resolved. V lost 0 bases, J lost 4 bases, and 4 bases lay in between. Germline CDR1 reads GTSNPN; CDR2 reads SVGIG (reference sequence). The CDR3 covers 12 residues. This chain's CDR3 is CAWSVQYNEQFF. In DNA form, the CDR3 reads TGTGCCTGGAGTGTACAGTACAATGAGCAGTTCTTC.

Worth noting for this clone: Other DNA variants within this sample encode the same CDR3. DNA for the CDR3: TGCGCCAGCAGCCCTGGGACAGCCAACTATGGCTACACCTTC. This sequence encodes CASSPGTANYGYTF. This sequence joins TRBV5-1 and TRBJ1-2; 7 nucleotides align to TRBD1. The CDR3 contains 14 residues. Germline loops: CDR1 SGHRS, CDR2 YFSETQ. J gave up 2 bases and V 4 bases, and 5 bases lay outside the gene matches.

The chain carries TRBV28 and TRBJ1-2; D is possibly TRBD1 (6 bases). Trimming took off 3 bases at V and 8 bases at J, with 16 bases between the two ends. Looked up from germline, CDR1 is MDHEN and CDR2 is SYDVKM. CDR3 length equals 14 residues. The DNA for the CDR3 is TGTGCCAGCAGTTTGCAGGGGACGTCGGGAGGCTACACCTTC. Protein sequence: CASSLQGTSGGYTF.

The chain couples TRBV5-5 to TRBJ2-1; possible D gene TRBD2, 7 bases. The CDR3 loop spans 14 amino acids. With 1 base removed from V and 5 bases from J, the gap between germline ends came to 10 bases. CDR1 SGHKS and CDR2 YYEKEE come from the germline V gene (reference sequence). Written as DNA, the CDR3 is TGTGCCAGCAGCTTGACAGGGAGGGACAATGAGCAGTTCTTC. Its translation is CASSLTGRDNEQFF. Supplemented by reference TRBV5-5 and TRBJ2-1, the full variable domain reads DAGVTQSPTHLIKTRGQQVTLRCSPISGHKSVSWYQQVLGQGPQFIFQYYEKEERGRGNFPDRFSARQFPNYSSELNVNALLLGDSALYLCASSLTGRDNEQFFGPGTRLTVL.

V gene TRBV30 combines with J gene TRBJ2-1; D unclear. V lost 3 bases and J lost 1, with 16 bases in between. The CDR3 runs to 16 residues. Germline values: CDR1 GTSNPN, CDR2 SVGIG (reference sequence). DNA for the CDR3: TGTGCCTGGAGCACCGAACTCCGGCGATCCTACAATGAGCAGTTCTTC. Translation: CAWSTELRRSYNEQFF.

As to this clone: The same CDR3 arises from other DNA sequences in this sample as well. J is TRBJ1-5 and V is TRBV29-1, with a tentative D call TRBD1 (5 bases). V lost 4 bases, J lost 0 bases, and 7 bases lay in between. Per the germline V gene, CDR1 is SQVTM and CDR2 is ANQGSEA. The CDR3 covers 13 residues. This CDR3 reads CSVAGDSNQPQHF. For the CDR3, the DNA is TGCAGCGTTGCGGGGGATAGCAATCAGCCCCAGCATTTT.